Shown below are 7 T cell receptor beta chains from a single sample sequenced in a study of cytomegalovirus exposure and HLA in healthy donors. It was with 60 Vbeta and 13 Jbeta primers that the PCR ran. The repertoire was sequenced with immunoSEQ multiplex PCR; TCRdb's copy has only in-frame clones and lacks some. The sample has over 130,000 clones; 70% to 85% are singletons. Sequences were obtained from PBMCs. These receptors all come from a young man in good health and CMV-seropositive.

This chain uses TRBV6-1 with TRBJ1-2; D might be TRBD1 (5 bases). Germline V gene lookup returns CDR1 MNHNS and CDR2 SASEGT. There are 13 residues in the CDR3. V dropped 2 bases and J dropped 5 bases, with 9 bases sitting between them. The CDR3 sequence: CASSERGTYGYTF. CDR3 bases: TGTGCCAGCAGTGAAAGGGGAACTTATGGCTACACCTTC.

Only a few counts were recorded for this clone. J is TRBJ1-1 and V is TRBV5-4; a possible D gene is TRBD1 (5 bases). CDR3 size: 14 residues. V lost 0 bases to trimming and J lost 5 bases, with 11 bases between them. Per the germline V gene, CDR1 is SGHNT and CDR2 is YYREEE (reference sequence). Here the CDR3 DNA reads TGTGCCAGCAGCTTGGTCCAGGGAAAGACTGAAGCTTTCTTT. It is translated as CASSLVQGKTEAFF.

As concerns this clone: The identical CDR3 is also encoded by other nucleotide sequences in the sample. The chain couples TRBV5-1 to TRBJ2-2; D not resolved. The CDR3 totals 14 residues. Germline V gene lookup returns CDR1 SGHRS and CDR2 YFSETQ. Trimming removed 0 bases at V and 1 base at J, with 4 bases between. CDR3 amino acids: CASSLDRNTGELFF. The CDR3 DNA reads TGCGCCAGCAGCTTGGATCGGAACACCGGGGAGCTGTTTTTT.

J is TRBJ1-3 and V is TRBV30, with a possible D match to TRBD1 (6 bases). Germline CDR1 is GTSNPN and CDR2 is SVGIG (reference sequence). V was clipped by 5 bases and J by 4 bases, with 18 bases between them. CDR3 length equals 15 residues. CDR3 loop: CAWGRQAGPGNTIYF. The CDR3 DNA is TGTGCCTGGGGACGACAGGCTGGACCCGGAAACACCATATATTTT.

The chain couples TRBV7-3 to TRBJ2-2; TRBD2 matches at 9 bases. The germline V gene has CDR1 SGHTA and CDR2 FQGTGA. V was pared by 5 bases and J by 5 bases, with 6 bases of the junction left unmatched. The CDR3 length is 15 residues. CDR3 protein: CASSDLAGETGELFF. As DNA, the CDR3 is TGTGCCAGCAGCGACTTAGCGGGGGAAACCGGGGAGCTGTTTTTT.

The chain links TRBV6-6 to TRBJ2-1; 11 bases match TRBD2. Germline values: CDR1 MNHNY, CDR2 SVGAGI (reference sequence). The length of the CDR3 is 16 residues. The V segment lost 5 bases and the J segment 5 bases; nucleotides outside the gene matches: 8. The CDR3 protein is CASSPIGTSGNNEQFF. The DNA for the CDR3 is TGTGCCAGCAGTCCGATCGGGACTAGCGGAAACAATGAGCAGTTCTTC.

The chain combines TRBV28 with TRBJ1-1; D gene ambiguous. CDR1 is MDHEN, CDR2 SYDVKM, per germline. The CDR3 is 13 amino acids. Between the trimmed V and J ends, which lost 6 bases and 1 base, there was a span of 9 bases. CDR3 region: CASSRTRNTEAFF. The DNA of the CDR3 is TGTGCCAGCAGCCGGACTCGGAACACTGAAGCTTTCTTT.